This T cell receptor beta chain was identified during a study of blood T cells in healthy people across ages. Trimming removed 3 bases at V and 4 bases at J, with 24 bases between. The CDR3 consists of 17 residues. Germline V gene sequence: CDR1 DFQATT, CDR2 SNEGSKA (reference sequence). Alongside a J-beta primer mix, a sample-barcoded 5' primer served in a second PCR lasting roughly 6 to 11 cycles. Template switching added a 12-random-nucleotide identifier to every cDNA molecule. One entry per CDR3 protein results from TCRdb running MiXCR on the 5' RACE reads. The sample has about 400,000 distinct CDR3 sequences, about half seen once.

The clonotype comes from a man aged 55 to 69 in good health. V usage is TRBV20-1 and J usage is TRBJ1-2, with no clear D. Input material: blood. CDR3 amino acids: CSASSGTKERLRYGYTF. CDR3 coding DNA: TGCAGTGCTAGTTCCGGTACGAAGGAGAGACTTCGCTATGGCTACACCTTC.